Listed below are T cell receptor beta chains from one sample, sequenced in a study of beta chain features in type 1 diabetes. Assay: immunoSEQ multiplex PCR; the TCRdb copy retains only in-frame clones and omits some. The data show around 200,000 clones, roughly an eighth seen once. Sequencing was performed on central memory CD4+ T cells from blood. The receptors derive from a woman aged 18-29 years in good health. Both conserved end residues are part of each CDR3. Each record gives: J gene, V gene, clone size, D gene, CDR3 DNA, CDR3 protein. A D gene is named only where the DNA matches it firmly. Clone size is not always given. Where it is, it says once, few, many or a class for expanded clones.

TRBJ2-4 TRBV7-2 . . TGTGCCAGCAGCCTAGTATCCGGGAAAAACATTCAGTACTTC CASSLVSGKNIQYF
TRBJ2-7 TRBV10-3 few . TGTGCCATCAGTGGGACAGATTACGAGCAGTACTTC CAISGTDYEQYF
TRBJ2-7 TRBV28 many TRBD1 TGTGCCAGCAGTTCCCTTGGGACAGGGAGGAACGAGCAGTACTTC CASSSLGTGRNEQYF
TRBJ2-1 TRBV5-1 . . TGCGCCAGCAGCTCATCTATTTCCGATGAGCAGTTCTTC CASSSSISDEQFF
TRBJ1-3 TRBV9 . TRBD1 TGTGCCAGCAGCGCAGGACAGGGAAGCCCTGGAAACACCATATATTTT CASSAGQGSPGNTIYF
TRBJ2-1 TRBV7-3 few . TGTGCCAGCAGCTTAGCTAGCGCCTCTAACTACAATGAGCAGTTCTTC CASSLASASNYNEQFF
TRBJ2-1 TRBV4-1 . TRBD1 TGCGCCAGCAGTCTACAGGGGGGCCAGGAGCAGTTCTTC CASSLQGGQEQFF
TRBJ2-5 TRBV15 few . TGTGCCACCAGCAGAGATCTCGGAGAGACCCAGTACTTC CATSRDLGETQYF
TRBJ2-2 TRBV6-5 . . TGTGCCAGCAGAACCCAGGGGAACACCGGGGAGCTGTTTTTT CASRTQGNTGELFF
TRBJ2-5 TRBV5-1 many TRBD2 TGCGCCAGCAGTCCTGGACTAGGGAGTCAAGAGACCCAGTACTTC CASSPGLGSQETQYF
TRBJ2-1 TRBV4-2 . . TGTGCCAGCAGCCAAGAGTTCTCGAGTTCCTACAATGAGCAGTTCTTC CASSQEFSSSYNEQFF
TRBJ2-3 TRBV5-4 . TRBD1 TGTGCCAGCAGCCTAGACAGGGCCTTCCTTCGCACAGATACGCAGTATTTT CASSLDRAFLRTDTQYF
TRBJ2-1 TRBV7-9 . . TGTGCCAGCAGCCATTTCTCCTACAATGAGCAGTTCTTC CASSHFSYNEQFF
TRBJ2-1 TRBV10-3 few TRBD2 TGTGCCATCTCCGGGGAGGGCAATGAGCAGTTCTTC CAISGEGNEQFF
TRBJ2-7 TRBV18 few . TGTGCCAGCTCACCTTCCTATAGAGGCTACGAGCAGTACTTC CASSPSYRGYEQYF
TRBJ2-6 TRBV5-1 . TRBD1 TGCGCCAGCAGGCGGACAGGGTCGACTAGTCTGGTCTCTGGGGCCAACGTCCTGACTTTC CASRRTGSTSLVSGANVLTF
TRBJ2-1 TRBV28 . . TGTGCCAGCACCGTGGGGGGGCAGGGGAACAATGAGCAGTTCTTC CASTVGGQGNNEQFF
TRBJ1-3 TRBV29-1 . . TGCAGCGTTTACGGGACAAATGGAAACACCATATATTTT CSVYGTNGNTIYF
TRBJ2-1 TRBV5-4 few TRBD2 TGTGCCAGCAGCTACCCGGGAGGGCCCTACAATGAGCAGTTCTTC CASSYPGGPYNEQFF
TRBJ2-3 TRBV29-1 few TRBD2 TGCAGCGTCTACAGCGGGAGGACCTCAGATACGCAGTATTTT CSVYSGRTSDTQYF
TRBJ1-2 TRBV5-5 few . TGTGCCAGCAGCCCCCGGACAGAAGACTATGGCTACACCTTC CASSPRTEDYGYTF
TRBJ1-5 TRBV2 few TRBD1 TGTGCCAGCAGTTATGAGACAGGGGGCAATCAGCCCCAGCATTTT CASSYETGGNQPQHF
TRBJ1-1 TRBV7-9 . . TGTGCCAGCAGCTTAGTGGCGGGCACTGAAGCTTTCTTT CASSLVAGTEAFF
TRBJ1-1 TRBV15 . TRBD1 TGTGCCACCAGCAAGACAGGGGAGTTGAACACTGAAGCTTTCTTT CATSKTGELNTEAFF
TRBJ1-3 TRBV30 few . TGTGCCTGGGACAGGCAATCTCATTTAGGGGGAAACACCATATATTTT CAWDRQSHLGGNTIYF
TRBJ1-3 TRBV30 . . TGTGCCTGGAGTGTCGGAGACTCTGGAAACACCATATATTTT CAWSVGDSGNTIYF
TRBJ2-2 TRBV30 . . TGTGCCTGGAGGCTCAGATTTACGTCCGGGGAGCTGTTTTTT CAWRLRFTSGELFF
TRBJ2-1 TRBV4-1 few . TGCGCCAGCAGCCGAGCAACTGCCACTAGGCCCAAGCAGTTCTTC CASSRATATRPKQFF
TRBJ2-1 TRBV7-2 . . TGTGCCAGCAGCTACGGACACCAGAACAATGAGCAGTTCTTC CASSYGHQNNEQFF
TRBJ1-4 TRBV29-1 . . TGCAGCGTTGAAGGCAGGGTCGGGGAAAAACTGTTTTTT CSVEGRVGEKLFF
TRBJ1-2 TRBV6-5 few TRBD1 TGTGCCAGCAGACAGGGGAGCGGGAGCTATGGCTACACCTTC CASRQGSGSYGYTF
TRBJ2-6 TRBV15 few . TGTGCCACCAGCAGAGATCGCGCGACTGGGGCCAACGTCCTGACTTTC CATSRDRATGANVLTF
TRBJ2-7 TRBV9 few TRBD1 TGTGCCAGCAGCGTAGAGGGACAGGGTCAGATTCAGTACTTC CASSVEGQGQIQYF
TRBJ1-5 TRBV19 . TRBD1 TGTGCCAGCCGAGGGACAGGGGGGGGCAATCAGCCCCAGCATTTT CASRGTGGGNQPQHF
TRBJ1-5 TRBV19 few . TGTGCCAGTAGTACGACAGTTCGCAGCAATCAGCCCCAGCATTTT CASSTTVRSNQPQHF
TRBJ2-7 TRBV14 few . TGTGCCAGCAGCCAAGGACTAGAGGCCTACGAGCAGTACTTC CASSQGLEAYEQYF
TRBJ2-3 TRBV5-4 . TRBD1 TGTGCCAGCAGAACCGGGACAGGGGGGAACACAGATACGCAGTATTTT CASRTGTGGNTDTQYF
TRBJ1-2 TRBV27 few . TGTGCCAGCAGTCCCTCCCTCGACAGGTTCTATGGCTACACCTTC CASSPSLDRFYGYTF
TRBJ2-1 TRBV29-1 . . TGCAGCGTTCGACCCAGGGGCCAGGACAATGAGCAGTTCTTC CSVRPRGQDNEQFF
TRBJ2-5 TRBV5-1 . TRBD1 TGCGCCAGCAGCTCTGGGACAGGGCATTGGGAGACCCAGTACTTC CASSSGTGHWETQYF
TRBJ1-1 TRBV10-3 few . TGTGCCATCAGTGAGTCGATCGGTGCAGGGTGGGGGAACACTGAAGCTTTCTTT CAISESIGAGWGNTEAFF
TRBJ2-7 TRBV15 few . TGTGCCACCAGCAGTGGCGGGGTCGCCTACGAGCAGTACTTC CATSSGGVAYEQYF
TRBJ2-3 TRBV5-1 few TRBD2 TGCGCCAGCAGCTTGGCTAGCGGGAGGGCCATAAGCACAGATACGCAGTATTTT CASSLASGRAISTDTQYF
TRBJ2-5 TRBV4-3 few TRBD1 TGCGCCAGCAGCCTAGGACTTAGGACAGGGGTGGAGACCCAGTACTTC CASSLGLRTGVETQYF
TRBJ2-7 TRBV7-2 few . TGTGCCAGCAGCTTAGCGGTTGACTGGTACGAGCAGTACTTC CASSLAVDWYEQYF
TRBJ2-2 TRBV2 . . TGTGCCAGCAGTGAATTCGGGTTAGAGACGTGGGGGGAGCTGTTTTTT CASSEFGLETWGELFF
TRBJ2-1 TRBV9 few . TGTGCCAGCAGGTCGGGACCATCAGGGGGGGAGCAGTTCTTC CASRSGPSGGEQFF
TRBJ1-2 TRBV14 . . TGTGCCAGCAGCGTGCAGGGAAACTATGGCTACACCTTC CASSVQGNYGYTF
TRBJ2-3 TRBV6-5 . . TGTGCCAGCAGTTACTCAGGCAGGGAAGATACGCAGTATTTT CASSYSGREDTQYF
TRBJ2-2 TRBV2 few TRBD1 TGTGCCAGCAGCGTCCGGGACAGGGGAGCCGGGGAGCTGTTTTTT CASSVRDRGAGELFF
TRBJ2-2 TRBV11-3 . . TGTGCCAGCAGCTCTCGGACAGATTACACCGGGGAGCTGTTTTTT CASSSRTDYTGELFF